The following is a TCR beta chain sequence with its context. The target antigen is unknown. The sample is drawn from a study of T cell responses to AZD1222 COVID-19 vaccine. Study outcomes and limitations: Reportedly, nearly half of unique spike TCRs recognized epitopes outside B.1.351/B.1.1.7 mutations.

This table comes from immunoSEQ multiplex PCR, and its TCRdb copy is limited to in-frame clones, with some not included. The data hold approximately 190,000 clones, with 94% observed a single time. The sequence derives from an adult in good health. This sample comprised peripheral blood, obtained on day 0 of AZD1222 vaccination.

The CDR3 protein is CASSQGSVVGLNSPLHF. CDR3 DNA: TGCGCCAGCAGCCAAGGCTCCGTAGTAGGTTTGAATTCACCCCTCCACTTT. V and J are TRBV4-1 and TRBJ1-6; D unclear. This CDR3 comprises 17 residues. From germline, CDR1 is MGHRA and CDR2 YSYEKL. V dropped 1 base and J dropped 7 bases, with 17 bases sitting between them.